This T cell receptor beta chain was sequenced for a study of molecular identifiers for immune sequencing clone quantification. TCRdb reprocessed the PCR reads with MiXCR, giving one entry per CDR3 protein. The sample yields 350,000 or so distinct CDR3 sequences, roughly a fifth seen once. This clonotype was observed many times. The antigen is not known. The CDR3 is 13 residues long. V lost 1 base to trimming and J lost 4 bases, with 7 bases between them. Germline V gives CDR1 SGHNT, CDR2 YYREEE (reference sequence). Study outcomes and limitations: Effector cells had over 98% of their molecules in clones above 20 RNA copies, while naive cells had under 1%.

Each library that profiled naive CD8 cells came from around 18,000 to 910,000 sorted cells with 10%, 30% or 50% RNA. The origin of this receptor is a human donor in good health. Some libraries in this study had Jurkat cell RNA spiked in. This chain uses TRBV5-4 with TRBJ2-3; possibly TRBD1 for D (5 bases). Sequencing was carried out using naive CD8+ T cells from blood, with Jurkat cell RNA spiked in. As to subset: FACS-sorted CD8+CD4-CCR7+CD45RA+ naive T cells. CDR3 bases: TGTGCCAGCAGCTTGAAAGGGGCAGATACGCAGTATTTT. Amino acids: CASSLKGADTQYF.